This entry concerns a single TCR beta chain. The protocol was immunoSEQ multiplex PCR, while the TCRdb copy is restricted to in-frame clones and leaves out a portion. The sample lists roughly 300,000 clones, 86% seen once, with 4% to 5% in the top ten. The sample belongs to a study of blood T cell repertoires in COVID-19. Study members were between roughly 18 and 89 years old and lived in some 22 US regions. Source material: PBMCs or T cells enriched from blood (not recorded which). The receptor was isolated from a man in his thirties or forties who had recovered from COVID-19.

CDR3 sequence: CASSLALQGTSPLHF. The CDR3 nucleotides read TGTGCCAGCAGCTTAGCGTTGCAGGGGACATCACCCCTCCACTTT. The rearrangement joins TRBV7-9 to TRBJ1-6, with TRBD1 as a possible D gene (6 bases). Germline lookup yields CDR1 SEHNR and CDR2 FQNEAQ (reference sequence). This CDR3 spans 15 amino acids. V gave up 0 bases and J gave up 10 bases, with 13 bases separating them. The variable domain in full, completed from reference TRBV7-9 and TRBJ1-6, reads DTGVSQNPRHKITKRGQNVTFRCDPISEHNRLYWYRQTLGQGPEFLTYFQNEAQLEKSRLLSDRFSAERPKGSFSTLEIQRTEQGDSAMYLCASSLALQGTSPLHFGNGTRLTVT.